This is a list of T cell receptor beta chains from one sample in a study of cytomegalovirus exposure and HLA in healthy donors. Profiled with immunoSEQ multiplex PCR; TCRdb holds only in-frame clones, not every one. The table has some 64,000 clones, around 90% seen once. The sample comprised PBMCs. Source of these receptors: a man aged 30-40 years in good health and CMV-seropositive. The CDR3 runs from the conserved cysteine through the conserved F or W. A D gene is named only where the DNA matches it firmly. Only some rows state a clone size, as once, few, many or a class for expanded clones.

TRBJ1-2	.	.	TRBV6-5	CASSSESGGYTF	TGTGCCAGCAGTTCTGAGTCTGGTGGCTACACCTTC
TRBJ2-1	.	.	TRBV5-6	CASSLRGQQFF	TGTGCCAGCAGCTTGAGGGGTCAGCAGTTCTTC
TRBJ2-1	TRBD2	once	TRBV6-5	CASRTSGSDEQFF	TGTGCCAGCAGAACTAGCGGGAGCGATGAGCAGTTCTTC
TRBJ1-1	.	.	TRBV18	CASSPLTGMNTEAFF	TGTGCCAGCTCACCACTTACAGGGATGAATACTGAAGCTTTCTTT
TRBJ2-5	TRBD2	.	TRBV7-2	CASSSLAGASTETQYF	TGTGCCAGCAGCTCACTAGCGGGGGCAAGTACTGAGACCCAGTACTTC
TRBJ2-1	.	once	TRBV11-2	CASSPGFLSSYNEQFF	TGTGCCAGCAGCCCCGGTTTTTTGAGCTCCTACAATGAGCAGTTCTTC
TRBJ1-1	.	.	TRBV6-1	CASSDRVNTEAFF	TGTGCCAGCAGTGACAGGGTGAACACTGAAGCTTTCTTT
TRBJ1-2	.	.	TRBV7-3	CASSEGGGSYGYTF	TGTGCCAGCAGCGAGGGCGGGGGTAGCTATGGCTACACCTTC
TRBJ1-2	.	.	TRBV6-5	CASSYSGVDGYTF	TGTGCCAGCAGTTACTCAGGGGTGGATGGCTACACCTTC
TRBJ2-2	.	.	TRBV18	CASSPPTANTGELFF	TGTGCCAGCTCACCACCAACAGCGAACACCGGGGAGCTGTTTTTT
TRBJ1-5	.	.	TRBV5-1	CASSLDGSGSNQPQHF	TGCGCCAGCAGCTTGGACGGCTCGGGGAGCAATCAGCCCCAGCATTTT
TRBJ2-1	TRBD2	.	TRBV19	CASSPGTSGTGNEQFF	TGTGCCAGTAGCCCTGGAACTAGCGGGACAGGCAATGAGCAGTTCTTC
TRBJ2-3	.	.	TRBV28	CASREGRNTDTQYF	TGTGCCAGCAGGGAGGGCAGAAACACAGATACGCAGTATTTT
TRBJ2-7	.	.	TRBV9	CASSFSQGRSEQYF	TGTGCCAGCAGCTTCTCTCAGGGGCGGAGCGAGCAGTACTTC
TRBJ2-7	TRBD2	.	TRBV4-1	CASSRGGYEQYF	TGCGCCAGTAGCCGGGGGGGCTACGAGCAGTACTTC
TRBJ1-4	.	.	TRBV4-1	CASSQHREHNEKLFF	TGCGCCAGCAGCCAACACAGGGAACATAATGAAAAACTGTTTTTT
TRBJ2-7	TRBD1	once	TRBV11-3	CASRASTGAYEQYF	TGTGCCAGCAGAGCGTCGACAGGGGCCTACGAGCAGTACTTC
TRBJ2-1	.	.	TRBV15	CATSSRGIGYNEQFF	TGTGCCACCAGCAGCAGGGGTATAGGCTACAATGAGCAGTTCTTC
TRBJ2-5	.	.	TRBV7-3	CASSRDTQETQYF	TGTGCCAGCAGCCGGGACACACAAGAGACCCAGTACTTC
TRBJ2-7	.	.	TRBV7-3	CASSSYGSYEQYF	TGTGCCAGCAGCTCCTACGGTTCATACGAGCAGTACTTC
TRBJ2-7	.	few	TRBV11-3	CASSLAGERAYEQYF	TGTGCCAGCAGCTTAGCGGGAGAGAGAGCCTACGAGCAGTACTTC
TRBJ2-5	.	.	TRBV27	CASSWSQGRGETQYF	TGTGCCAGCAGTTGGTCACAGGGTAGGGGAGAGACCCAGTACTTC
TRBJ2-3	TRBD2	.	TRBV2	CASSEVGLAGTDTQYF	TGTGCCAGCAGTGAAGTAGGACTAGCGGGAACAGATACGCAGTATTTT
TRBJ2-7	TRBD2	once	TRBV5-1	CASSLTSGSSSYEQYF	TGCGCCAGCAGCTTGACTAGCGGGAGTTCCTCCTACGAGCAGTACTTC
TRBJ2-3	.	.	TRBV7-2	CASSLALPDTQYF	TGTGCCAGCAGCTTAGCCCTCCCAGATACGCAGTATTTT
TRBJ1-6	.	.	TRBV30	CAWSGGYNSPLHF	TGTGCCTGGAGTGGAGGTTATAATTCACCCCTCCACTTT
TRBJ1-1	.	.	TRBV27	CASSLQGGNTEAFF	TGTGCCAGCAGTTTACAGGGCGGAAACACTGAAGCTTTCTTT
TRBJ2-1	.	.	TRBV27	CASKRYSLSYNEQFF	TGTGCCAGCAAGAGATATTCCCTCTCCTACAATGAGCAGTTCTTC
TRBJ2-5	TRBD2	.	TRBV11-2	CASSLPPLAGGPSETQYF	TGTGCCAGCAGCCTACCCCCCCTAGCGGGAGGGCCGTCGGAGACCCAGTACTTC
TRBJ2-3	TRBD1	.	TRBV19	CASKREQGDTDTQYF	TGTGCCAGTAAAAGAGAACAGGGGGACACAGATACGCAGTATTTT
TRBJ2-5	TRBD2	.	TRBV4-1	CASSQETSLAGVEETQYF	TGCGCCAGCAGCCAAGAGACCTCGCTAGCGGGAGTTGAAGAGACCCAGTACTTC
TRBJ2-4	TRBD2	once	TRBV19	CASSGTSGIQNLAGNIQYF	TGTGCCAGTTCCGGGACTAGCGGGATACAAAATTTAGCCGGGAACATTCAGTACTTC
TRBJ2-7	.	.	TRBV6-5	CASSYSDGRLYEQYF	TGTGCCAGCAGTTACTCGGACGGGAGATTATACGAGCAGTACTTC
TRBJ2-2	.	once	TRBV7-9	CASSMGLPAGELFF	TGTGCCAGCAGCATGGGACTTCCGGCCGGGGAGCTGTTTTTT
TRBJ2-1	.	.	TRBV6-1	CASSASLRLHNEQFF	TGTGCCAGCAGTGCCTCCCTTCGACTACACAATGAGCAGTTCTTC
TRBJ2-5	TRBD2	.	TRBV11-3	CASSPLPSGRETQYF	TGTGCCAGCAGCCCACTCCCTAGCGGGAGAGAGACCCAGTACTTC
TRBJ1-2	.	.	TRBV7-9	CASSETGYGYTF	TGTGCCAGCAGCGAGACAGGCTATGGCTACACCTTC
TRBJ1-4	.	.	TRBV7-8	CASSLDFGGKLFF	TGTGCCAGCAGCTTAGATTTCGGGGGAAAACTGTTTTTT
TRBJ1-1	TRBD1	.	TRBV28	CASSSGQGNTEAFF	TGTGCCAGCAGTTCCGGACAGGGGAACACTGAAGCTTTCTTT
TRBJ2-3	TRBD2	.	TRBV15	CATSKAGDGTDTQYF	TGTGCCACCAGCAAAGCGGGAGACGGGACAGATACGCAGTATTTT
TRBJ2-1	TRBD2	.	TRBV5-1	CATSPGLVDNEQFF	TGCGCCACTTCTCCGGGACTAGTAGACAATGAGCAGTTCTTC
TRBJ2-6	TRBD2	.	TRBV2	CASIPGGVGLAGYSGANVLTF	TGTGCCAGCATCCCAGGGGGCGTAGGACTAGCGGGTTACTCTGGGGCCAACGTCCTGACTTTC
TRBJ2-7	TRBD2	once	TRBV7-2	CASSLRTSGVPGEQYF	TGTGCCAGCAGCTTACGGACTAGCGGGGTTCCGGGGGAGCAGTACTTC
TRBJ2-2	.	.	TRBV5-1	CASSLTGNPGELFF	TGCGCCAGCAGCTTGACAGGGAACCCCGGGGAGCTGTTTTTT
TRBJ1-2	TRBD1	.	TRBV29-1	CSVEDYGTGALLGGYTF	TGCAGCGTTGAAGACTATGGGACAGGGGCCCTCTTAGGAGGCTACACCTTC
TRBJ2-3	.	.	TRBV11-2	CASSPAQGTSDTQYF	TGTGCCAGCAGCCCTGCACAGGGAACTTCAGATACGCAGTATTTT
TRBJ1-6	.	.	TRBV7-9	CASSSDNSPLHF	TGTGCCAGCAGCTCCGATAATTCACCCCTCCACTTT
TRBJ1-4	.	.	TRBV6-5	CASSKGEVSEKLFF	TGTGCCAGCAGCAAGGGGGAAGTAAGCGAAAAACTGTTTTTT
TRBJ1-1	.	.	TRBV27	CASRPTARGGNTEAFF	TGTGCCAGCAGACCCACCGCACGGGGGGGGAACACTGAAGCTTTCTTT
TRBJ1-5	TRBD1	.	TRBV19	CASSTSGTGVNQPQHF	TGTGCCAGTAGTACCTCCGGGACAGGGGTAAATCAGCCCCAGCATTTT
TRBJ2-2	.	.	TRBV19	CASTRDSNTGELFF	TGTGCCAGTACCAGGGACTCGAACACCGGGGAGCTGTTTTTT